Listed here is a single T cell receptor (beta chain). The data were obtained in a study of control samples from healthy donors and cancer patients. The V gene lost 3 bases and the J gene lost 1 base, with 4 bases spanning the gap. Germline V lookup: CDR1 SGHRS, CDR2 YFSETQ. The CDR3 extends over 12 amino acids. The protocol was immunoSEQ multiplex PCR, while the TCRdb copy is restricted to in-frame clones and leaves out a portion. Of fewer than 300,000 clones listed, around 80% are singletons. This receptor was identified in a woman in her fifties or sixties with lung cancer. Sequencing was performed on PBMCs. This chain uses TRBV5-1 with TRBJ2-5; D is undetermined. The CDR3 DNA is TGCGCCAGCAGCTCTGTCCAAGAGACCCAGTACTTC. This sequence encodes CASSSVQETQYF.